A single sample is the source of the 9 T cell receptor beta chains below, sequenced in a study of radiotherapy plus CTLA-4 blockade in lung cancer. Here immunoSEQ multiplex PCR was the method, and the copy in TCRdb shows in-frame clones only, minus some. The data contain around 82,000 clones, 60% to 85% of them singletons. Sample: peripheral blood, taken from a patient treated with radiotherapy plus ipilimumab. The origin of the receptors is a human donor with non-small cell lung cancer whose response to radiotherapy plus ipilimumab could not be evaluated. Some clones in this sample may be carry-over from other donors' samples.

The chain recombines TRBV29-1 with TRBJ1-1; TRBD1 is a possible D gene (6 bases). CDR1 is SQVTM, CDR2 ANQGSEA, per germline. CDR3 length: 12 amino acids. Trimming stripped 6 bases from V and 5 bases from J, with 13 bases between. The CDR3 nucleotides read TGCAGCGTGCAGGGGTTGGATACTGAAGCTTTCTTT. It specifies CSVQGLDTEAFF. The variable domain in full, with the rest retrieved from reference TRBV29-1 and TRBJ1-1, is SAVISQKPSRDICQRGTSLTIQCQVDSQVTMMFWYRQQPGQSLTLIATANQGSEATYESGFVIDKFPISRPNLTFSTLTVSNMSPEDSSIYLCSVQGLDTEAFFGQGTRLTVV.

This clone was picked up a small number of times. This sequence joins TRBV18 and TRBJ1-4; 9 nucleotides align to TRBD1. The CDR3 is 14 residues long. Germline values: CDR1 KGHSH, CDR2 LQKENI. V shed 3 bases and J 7 bases; nucleotides not matched to a gene: 3. CDR3 sequence reads: CASSPDRGGEKLFF. CDR3 sequence (DNA): TGTGCCAGCTCACCGGACAGGGGCGGTGAAAAACTGTTTTTT. Filled out from reference TRBV18 and TRBJ1-4, the complete variable domain reads NAGVMQNPRHLVRRRGQEARLRCSPMKGHSHVYWYRQLPEEGLKFMVYLQKENIIDESGMPKERFSAEFPKEGPSILRIQQVVRGDSAAYFCASSPDRGGEKLFFGSGTQLSVL.

This chain connects TRBV6-1 to TRBJ1-2, with D uncertain. Germline lookup yields CDR1 MNHNS and CDR2 SASEGT. CDR3 size: 10 residues. Trimming took off 5 bases at V and 6 bases at J, with 4 bases between the two ends. The CDR3 DNA reads as TGTGCCAGCAGTACAGATGGCTACACCTTC. It encodes CASSTDGYTF.

This clone was observed a single time. The chain uses TRBV7-3 and TRBJ1-5; no clear D gene. Looked up from germline, CDR1 is SGHTA and CDR2 is FQGTGA. The CDR3 has 13 amino acids. V was cut by 5 bases and J by 6 bases, with 11 bases left in between. CDR3 in amino acids: CASSPRRGQPQHF. CDR3 bases: TGTGCCAGCAGCCCCAGGCGTGGTCAGCCCCAGCATTTT.

The chain joins TRBV30 to TRBJ2-7, with 7 positions matching TRBD1. V lost 2 bases and J lost 1; bases outside the gene matches: 5. Germline values: CDR1 GTSNPN, CDR2 SVGIG (reference sequence). The CDR3 consists of 14 residues. The CDR3 coding sequence is TGTGCCTGGAGTTCGGCAGGGGGATCCTACGAGCAGTACTTC. Its translation: CAWSSAGGSYEQYF.

The count of this clone is one. The rearrangement uses TRBV4-2 and TRBJ1-2, with D tentatively TRBD1 (6 bases). Between the trimmed V and J ends, which lost 0 bases and 8 bases, there was a span of 13 bases. Per germline, CDR1 LGHNA and CDR2 YNFKEQ. The CDR3 extends over 14 amino acids. CDR3 region: CASSQEGAGDGYTF. The CDR3 nucleotides are TGTGCCAGCAGCCAAGAGGGTGCAGGGGACGGCTACACCTTC.

The chain is built from TRBV25-1 and TRBJ1-2; TRBD1 matches at 7 bases. The length of the CDR3 is 13 residues. Germline V lookup: CDR1 MGHDK, CDR2 SYGVNS. V lost 7 bases, J lost 7 bases, and 9 bases stayed unmatched. CDR3 in DNA: TGTGCCAGCATCAGGGCAGGGGGAACTGGCTACACCTTC. Its translation: CASIRAGGTGYTF.

CDR3: CASSDVQNYGYTF. DNA for the CDR3: TGTGCCAGCAGTGATGTACAGAACTATGGCTACACCTTC. The chain links TRBV2 to TRBJ1-2; D is uncertain. The CDR3 consists of 13 residues. The germline CDR1 and CDR2 sequences are SNHLY and FYNNEI. The V end was cut by 3 bases, the J end by 2 bases, with 7 bases between.

Regarding this clone: The junction does not match germline at one end; this may be a read error. The chain is built from TRBV4-1 and TRBJ2-5, with a weak D call TRBD1 (6 bases). CDR1 is MGHRA and CDR2 is YSYEKL in the germline V gene. The CDR3 extends over 14 amino acids. The CDR3 is CASSQEQGRETQYF. In nucleotides, the CDR3 is TGTGCCAGCAGCCAGGAACAGGGTCGGGAGACCCAGTACTTC.